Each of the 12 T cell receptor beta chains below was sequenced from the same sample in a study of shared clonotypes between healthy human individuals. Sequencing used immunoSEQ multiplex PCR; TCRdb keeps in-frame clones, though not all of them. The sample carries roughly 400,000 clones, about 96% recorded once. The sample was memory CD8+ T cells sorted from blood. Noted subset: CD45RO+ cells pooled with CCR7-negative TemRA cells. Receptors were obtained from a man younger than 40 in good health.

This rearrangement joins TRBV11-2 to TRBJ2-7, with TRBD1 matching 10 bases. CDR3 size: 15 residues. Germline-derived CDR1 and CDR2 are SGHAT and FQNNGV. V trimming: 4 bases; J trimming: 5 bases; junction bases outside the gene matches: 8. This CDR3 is CASSSAGQGPNEQYF. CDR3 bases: TGTGCCAGCAGCTCCGCGGGACAGGGGCCCAACGAGCAGTACTTC.

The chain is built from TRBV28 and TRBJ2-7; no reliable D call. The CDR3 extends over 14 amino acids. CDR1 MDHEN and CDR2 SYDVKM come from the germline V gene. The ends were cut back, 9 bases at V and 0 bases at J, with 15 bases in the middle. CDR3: CASKKPTRSYEQYF. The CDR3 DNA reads TGTGCCAGTAAGAAGCCTACCCGCTCCTACGAGCAGTACTTC.

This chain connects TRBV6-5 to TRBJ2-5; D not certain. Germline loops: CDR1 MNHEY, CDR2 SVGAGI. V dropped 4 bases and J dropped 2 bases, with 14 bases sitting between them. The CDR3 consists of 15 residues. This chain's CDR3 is CASSFRHTPQETQYF. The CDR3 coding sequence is TGTGCCAGCAGTTTCCGGCACACACCTCAAGAGACCCAGTACTTC.

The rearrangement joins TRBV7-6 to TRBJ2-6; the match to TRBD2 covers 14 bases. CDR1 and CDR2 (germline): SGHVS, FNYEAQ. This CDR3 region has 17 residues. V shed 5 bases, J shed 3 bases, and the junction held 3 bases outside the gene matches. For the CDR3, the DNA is TGTGCCAGCAGCCCGGGACTAGCGGGAGTTGGGGCCAACGTCCTGACTTTC. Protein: CASSPGLAGVGANVLTF.

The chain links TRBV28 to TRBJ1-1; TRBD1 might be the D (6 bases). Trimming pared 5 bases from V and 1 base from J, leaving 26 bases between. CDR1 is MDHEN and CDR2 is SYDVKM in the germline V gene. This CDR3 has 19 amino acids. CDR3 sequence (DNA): TGTGCCAGCAGTGCCGGGACACAAGTTTTGAAGTTCACGAACACTGAAGCTTTCTTT. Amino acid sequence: CASSAGTQVLKFTNTEAFF.

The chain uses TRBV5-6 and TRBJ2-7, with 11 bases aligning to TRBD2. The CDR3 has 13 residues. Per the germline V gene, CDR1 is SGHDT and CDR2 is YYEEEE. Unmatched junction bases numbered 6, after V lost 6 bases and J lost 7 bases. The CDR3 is CASTTSGSREQYF. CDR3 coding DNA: TGTGCCAGCACCACTAGCGGGAGCCGGGAGCAGTACTTC.

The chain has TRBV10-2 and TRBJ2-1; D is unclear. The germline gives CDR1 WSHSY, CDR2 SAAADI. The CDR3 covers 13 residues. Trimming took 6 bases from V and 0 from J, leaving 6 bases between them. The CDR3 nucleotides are TGCGCCAGCAGCGCGAGCTCCTACAATGAGCAGTTCTTC. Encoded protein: CASSASSYNEQFF.

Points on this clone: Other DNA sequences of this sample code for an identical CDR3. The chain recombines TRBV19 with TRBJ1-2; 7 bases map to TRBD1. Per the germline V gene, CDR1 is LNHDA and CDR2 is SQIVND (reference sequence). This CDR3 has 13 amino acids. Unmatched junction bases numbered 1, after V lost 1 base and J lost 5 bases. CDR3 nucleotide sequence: TGTGCCAGTAGTATAGCGACAGGGTATGGCTACACCTTC. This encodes CASSIATGYGYTF. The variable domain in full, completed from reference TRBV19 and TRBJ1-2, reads DGGITQSPKYLFRKEGQNVTLSCEQNLNHDAMYWYRQDPGQGLRLIYYSQIVNDFQKGDIAEGYSVSREKKESFPLTVTSAQKNPTAFYLCASSIATGYGYTFGSGTRLTVV.

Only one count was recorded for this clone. CDR3 DNA sequence: TGCGCCAGCAGTGAGTCGGTGACAGGGGGTTTGGGGGAAAAACTGTTTTTT. Translated, it gives CASSESVTGGLGEKLFF. The chain is built from TRBV10-1 and TRBJ1-4, with 9 nucleotides matching TRBD1. CDR1 and CDR2 (germline): WNHNN, SYGVQD (reference sequence). The CDR3 is 17 amino acids. Germline trimming cut 0 bases from V and 8 bases from J; bases unmatched to any gene: 10.

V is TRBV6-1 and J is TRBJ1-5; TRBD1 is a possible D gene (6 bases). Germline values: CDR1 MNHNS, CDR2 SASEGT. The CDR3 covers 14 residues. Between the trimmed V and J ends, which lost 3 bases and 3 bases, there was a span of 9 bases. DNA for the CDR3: TGTGCCAGCAGTGACCACAGGGACAATCAGCCCCAGCATTTT. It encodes CASSDHRDNQPQHF.

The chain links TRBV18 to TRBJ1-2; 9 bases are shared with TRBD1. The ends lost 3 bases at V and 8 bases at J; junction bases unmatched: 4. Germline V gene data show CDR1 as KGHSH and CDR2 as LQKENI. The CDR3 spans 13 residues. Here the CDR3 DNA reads TGTGCCAGCTCACCGGGACAGGGCGACGGCTACACCTTC. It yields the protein CASSPGQGDGYTF. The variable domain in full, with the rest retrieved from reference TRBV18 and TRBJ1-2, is NAGVMQNPRHLVRRRGQEARLRCSPMKGHSHVYWYRQLPEEGLKFMVYLQKENIIDESGMPKERFSAEFPKEGPSILRIQQVVRGDSAAYFCASSPGQGDGYTFGSGTRLTVV.

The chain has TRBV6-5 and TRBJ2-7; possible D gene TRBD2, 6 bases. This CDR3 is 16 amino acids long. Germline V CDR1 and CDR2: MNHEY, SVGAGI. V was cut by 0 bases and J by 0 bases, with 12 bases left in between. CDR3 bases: TGTGCCAGCAGTTACTCAGCCGGGACTGGCTCCTACGAGCAGTACTTC. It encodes CASSYSAGTGSYEQYF.